The present T cell receptor (beta chain) was sequenced within a study of blood T cell repertoires in COVID-19. Germline values: CDR1 SGHTA, CDR2 FQGTGA. Germline trimming cut 5 bases from V and 7 bases from J; bases unmatched to any gene: 9. This CDR3 contains 15 residues. The assay was immunoSEQ multiplex PCR, and TCRdb's table has in-frame clones only and misses some. The sample lists about 310,000 clones, about nine tenths occurring once. This TCR was recovered from a man in his 60s who had recovered from COVID-19. The sample was PBMCs or T cells enriched from blood (not recorded which). The chain joins TRBV7-3 to TRBJ2-2; 8 nucleotides agree with TRBD1. The CDR3 reads CASSRGQGLGGELFF. The DNA of the CDR3 is TGTGCCAGCAGCCGTGGACAGGGCCTAGGCGGGGAGCTGTTTTTT.